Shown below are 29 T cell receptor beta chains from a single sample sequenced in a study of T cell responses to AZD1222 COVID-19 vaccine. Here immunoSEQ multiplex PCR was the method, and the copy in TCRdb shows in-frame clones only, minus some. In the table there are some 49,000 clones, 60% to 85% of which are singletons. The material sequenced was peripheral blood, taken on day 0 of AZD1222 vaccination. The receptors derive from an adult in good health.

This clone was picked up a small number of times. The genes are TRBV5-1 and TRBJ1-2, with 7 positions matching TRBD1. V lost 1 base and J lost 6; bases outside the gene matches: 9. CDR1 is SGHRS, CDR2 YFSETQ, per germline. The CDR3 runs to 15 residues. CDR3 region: CASSLKEGAGDGYTF. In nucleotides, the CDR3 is TGCGCCAGCAGCTTGAAGGAGGGGGCGGGGGATGGCTACACCTTC.

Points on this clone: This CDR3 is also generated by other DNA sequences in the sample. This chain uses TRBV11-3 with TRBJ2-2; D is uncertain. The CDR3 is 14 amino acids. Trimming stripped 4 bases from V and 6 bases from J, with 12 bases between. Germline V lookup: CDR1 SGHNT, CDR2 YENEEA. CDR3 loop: CASSSRAASGELFF. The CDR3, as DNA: TGTGCCAGCAGCTCCCGCGCGGCCTCCGGGGAGCTGTTTTTT.

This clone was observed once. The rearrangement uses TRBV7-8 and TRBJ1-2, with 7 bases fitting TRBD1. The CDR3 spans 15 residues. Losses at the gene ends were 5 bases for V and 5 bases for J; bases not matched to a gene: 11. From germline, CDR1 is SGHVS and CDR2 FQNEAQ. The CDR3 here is CASSISGTAIYGYTF. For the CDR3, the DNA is TGTGCCAGCAGCATCTCCGGGACAGCGATTTATGGCTACACCTTC.

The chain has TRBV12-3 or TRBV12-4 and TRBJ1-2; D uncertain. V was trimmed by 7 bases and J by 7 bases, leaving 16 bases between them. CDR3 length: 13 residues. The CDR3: CASKWGGKGGYTF. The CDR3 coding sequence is TGTGCCAGCAAGTGGGGAGGGAAAGGTGGCTACACCTTC.

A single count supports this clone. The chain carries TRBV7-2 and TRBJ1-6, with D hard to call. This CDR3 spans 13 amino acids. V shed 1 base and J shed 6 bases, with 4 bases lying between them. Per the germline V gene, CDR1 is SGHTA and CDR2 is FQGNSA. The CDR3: CASSLGVNSPLHF. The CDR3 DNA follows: TGTGCCAGCAGCTTAGGAGTTAATTCACCCCTCCACTTT.

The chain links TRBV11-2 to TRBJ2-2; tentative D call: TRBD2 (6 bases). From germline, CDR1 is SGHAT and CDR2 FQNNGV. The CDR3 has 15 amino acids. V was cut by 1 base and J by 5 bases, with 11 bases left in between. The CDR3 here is CASSLVGGDTGELFF. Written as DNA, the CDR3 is TGTGCCAGCAGCTTAGTCGGGGGTGATACCGGGGAGCTGTTTTTT.

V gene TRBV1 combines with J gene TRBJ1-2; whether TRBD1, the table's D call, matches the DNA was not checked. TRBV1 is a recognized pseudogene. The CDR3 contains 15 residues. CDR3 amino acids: CTSSQARGLGYGYTF. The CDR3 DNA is TGCACCAGCAGCCAAGCCAGGGGGCTCGGCTATGGCTACACCTTC.

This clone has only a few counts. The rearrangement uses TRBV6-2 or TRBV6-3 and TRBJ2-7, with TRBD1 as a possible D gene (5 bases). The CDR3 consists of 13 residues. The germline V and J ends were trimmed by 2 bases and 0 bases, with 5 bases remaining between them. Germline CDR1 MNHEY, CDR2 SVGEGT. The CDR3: CASSYQGSYEQYV. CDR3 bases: TGTGCCAGCAGTTACCAGGGCTCCTACGAGCAGTACGTC.

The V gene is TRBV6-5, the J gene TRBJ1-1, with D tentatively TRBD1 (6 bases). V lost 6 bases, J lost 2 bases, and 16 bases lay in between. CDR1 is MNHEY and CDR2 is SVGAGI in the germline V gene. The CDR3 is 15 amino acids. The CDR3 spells CASRPTRTVNTEAFF. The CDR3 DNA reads TGTGCCAGCAGACCTACCAGGACAGTCAACACTGAAGCTTTCTTT.

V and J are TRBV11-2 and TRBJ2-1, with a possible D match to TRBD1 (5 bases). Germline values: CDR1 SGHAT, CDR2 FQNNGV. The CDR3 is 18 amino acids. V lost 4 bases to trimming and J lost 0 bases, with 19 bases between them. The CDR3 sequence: CASSSRRRVGFSYNEQFF. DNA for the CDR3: TGTGCCAGCAGCTCCCGGCGCAGGGTTGGGTTCTCCTACAATGAGCAGTTCTTC.

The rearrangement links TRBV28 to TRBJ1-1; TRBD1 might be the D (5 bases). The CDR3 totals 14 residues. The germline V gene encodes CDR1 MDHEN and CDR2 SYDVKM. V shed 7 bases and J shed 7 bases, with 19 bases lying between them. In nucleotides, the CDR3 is TGTGCCAGCACTAGATGGGGCGACGGAATTGAAGCTTTCTTT. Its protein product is CASTRWGDGIEAFF.

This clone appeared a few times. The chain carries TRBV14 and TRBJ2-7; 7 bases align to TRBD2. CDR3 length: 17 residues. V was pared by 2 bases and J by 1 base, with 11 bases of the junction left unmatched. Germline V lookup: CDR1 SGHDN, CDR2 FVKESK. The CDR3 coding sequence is TGTGCCAGCAGCCAATACACAGCGTCTAGCGGATCCTACGAGCAGTACTTC. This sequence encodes CASSQYTASSGSYEQYF.

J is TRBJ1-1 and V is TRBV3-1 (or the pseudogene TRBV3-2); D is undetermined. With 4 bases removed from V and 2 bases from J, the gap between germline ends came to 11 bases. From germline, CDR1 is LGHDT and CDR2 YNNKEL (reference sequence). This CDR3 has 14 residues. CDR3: CASSPNWANTEAFF. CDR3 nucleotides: TGTGCCAGCAGCCCCAATTGGGCAAACACTGAAGCTTTCTTT.

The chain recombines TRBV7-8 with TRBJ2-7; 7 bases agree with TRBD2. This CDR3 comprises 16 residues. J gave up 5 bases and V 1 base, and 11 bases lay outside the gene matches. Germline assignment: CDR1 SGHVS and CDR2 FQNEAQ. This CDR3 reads CASSLVSSTSAHEQYF. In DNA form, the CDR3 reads TGTGCCAGCAGCTTAGTTTCAAGTACTAGCGCCCACGAGCAGTACTTC.

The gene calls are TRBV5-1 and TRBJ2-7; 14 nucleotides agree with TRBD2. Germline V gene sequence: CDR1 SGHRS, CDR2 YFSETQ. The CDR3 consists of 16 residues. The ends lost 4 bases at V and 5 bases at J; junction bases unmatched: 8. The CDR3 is CASSKGTSGGLDEQYV. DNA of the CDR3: TGCGCCAGCAGCAAGGGGACTAGCGGGGGATTGGACGAGCAGTACGTC.

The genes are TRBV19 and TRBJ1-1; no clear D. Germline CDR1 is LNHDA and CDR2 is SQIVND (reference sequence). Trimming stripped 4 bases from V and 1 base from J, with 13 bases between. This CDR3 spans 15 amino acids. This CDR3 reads CASSTNLHKNTEAFF. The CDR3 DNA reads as TGTGCCAGTAGTACCAATTTACACAAGAACACTGAAGCTTTCTTT.

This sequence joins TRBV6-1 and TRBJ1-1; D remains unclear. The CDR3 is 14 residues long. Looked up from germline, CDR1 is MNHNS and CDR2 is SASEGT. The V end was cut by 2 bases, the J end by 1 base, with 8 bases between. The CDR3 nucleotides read TGTGCCAGCAGTGAATCGCTGTGGAACACTGAAGCTTTCTTT. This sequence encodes CASSESLWNTEAFF.

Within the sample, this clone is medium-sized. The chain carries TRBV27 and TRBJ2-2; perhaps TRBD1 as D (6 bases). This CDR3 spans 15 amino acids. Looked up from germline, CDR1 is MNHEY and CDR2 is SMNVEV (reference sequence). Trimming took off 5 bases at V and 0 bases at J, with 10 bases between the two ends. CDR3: CASSPQGSNTGELFF. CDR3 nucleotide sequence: TGTGCCAGCAGTCCACAGGGCTCGAACACCGGGGAGCTGTTTTTT.

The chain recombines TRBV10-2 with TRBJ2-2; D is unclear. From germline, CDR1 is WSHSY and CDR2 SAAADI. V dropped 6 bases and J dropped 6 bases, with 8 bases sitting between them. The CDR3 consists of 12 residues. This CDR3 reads CASSPRSGELFF. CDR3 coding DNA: TGCGCCAGCAGCCCACGATCCGGGGAGCTGTTTTTT.

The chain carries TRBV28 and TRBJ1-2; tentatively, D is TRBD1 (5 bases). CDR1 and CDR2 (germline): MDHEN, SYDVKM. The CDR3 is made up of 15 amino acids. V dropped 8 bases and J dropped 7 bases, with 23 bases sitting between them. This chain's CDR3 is CASSPLRGIGVGYTF. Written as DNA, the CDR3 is TGTGCCAGCTCTCCGCTAAGGGGTATTGGGGTTGGCTACACCTTC.

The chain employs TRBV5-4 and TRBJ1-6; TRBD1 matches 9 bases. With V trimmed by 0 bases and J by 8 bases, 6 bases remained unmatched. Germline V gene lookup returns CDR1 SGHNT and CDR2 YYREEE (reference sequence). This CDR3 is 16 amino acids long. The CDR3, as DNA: TGTGCCAGCAGCTTGGGGGGGAGACAGGGGGATTCACCCCTCCACTTT. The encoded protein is CASSLGGRQGDSPLHF. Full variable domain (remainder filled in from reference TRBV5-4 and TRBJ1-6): ETGVTQSPTHLIKTRGQQVTLRCSSQSGHNTVSWYQQALGQGPQFIFQYYREEENGRGNFPPRFSGLQFPNYSSELNVNALELDDSALYLCASSLGGRQGDSPLHFGNGTRLTVT.

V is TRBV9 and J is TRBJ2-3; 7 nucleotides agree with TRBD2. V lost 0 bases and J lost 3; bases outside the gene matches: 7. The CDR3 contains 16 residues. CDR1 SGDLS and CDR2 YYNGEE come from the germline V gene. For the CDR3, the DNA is TGTGCCAGCAGCGTAGCGGTGGGAGGGCCGACAGATACGCAGTATTTT. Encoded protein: CASSVAVGGPTDTQYF. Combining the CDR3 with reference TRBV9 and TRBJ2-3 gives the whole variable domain DSGVTQTPKHLITATGQRVTLRCSPRSGDLSVYWYQQSLDQGLQFLIQYYNGEERAKGNILERFSAQQFPDLHSELNLSSLELGDSALYFCASSVAVGGPTDTQYFGPGTRLTVL.

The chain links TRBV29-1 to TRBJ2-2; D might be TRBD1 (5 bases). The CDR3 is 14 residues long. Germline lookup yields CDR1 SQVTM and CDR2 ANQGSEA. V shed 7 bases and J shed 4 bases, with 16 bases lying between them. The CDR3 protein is CSARALESTGELFF. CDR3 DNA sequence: TGCAGCGCCAGGGCCCTGGAGTCCACCGGGGAGCTGTTTTTT.

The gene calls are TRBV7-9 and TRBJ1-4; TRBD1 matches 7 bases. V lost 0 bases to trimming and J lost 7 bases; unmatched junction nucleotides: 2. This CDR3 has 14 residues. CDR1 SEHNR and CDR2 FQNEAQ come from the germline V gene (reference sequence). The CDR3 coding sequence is TGTGCCAGCAGCTTAGCAGGGGGCGGTGAAAAACTGTTTTTT. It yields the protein CASSLAGGGEKLFF.

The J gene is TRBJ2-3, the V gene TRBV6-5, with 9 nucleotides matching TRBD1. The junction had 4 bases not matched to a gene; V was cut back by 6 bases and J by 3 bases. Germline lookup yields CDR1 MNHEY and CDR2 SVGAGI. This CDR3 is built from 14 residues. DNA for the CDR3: TGTGCCAGCAGGACCGGACAGGGGACAGATACGCAGTATTTT. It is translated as CASRTGQGTDTQYF.

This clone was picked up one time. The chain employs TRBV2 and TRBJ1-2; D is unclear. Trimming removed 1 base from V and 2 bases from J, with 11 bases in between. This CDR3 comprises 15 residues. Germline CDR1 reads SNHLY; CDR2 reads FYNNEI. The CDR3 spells CASSEGVGRNYGYTF. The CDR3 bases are TGTGCCAGCAGTGAAGGGGTGGGGAGGAACTATGGCTACACCTTC. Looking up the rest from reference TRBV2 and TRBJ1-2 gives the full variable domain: EPEVTQTPSHQVTQMGQEVILRCVPISNHLYFYWYRQILGQKVEFLVSFYNNEISEKSEIFDDQFSVERPDGSNFTLKIRSTKLEDSAMYFCASSEGVGRNYGYTFGSGTRLTVV.

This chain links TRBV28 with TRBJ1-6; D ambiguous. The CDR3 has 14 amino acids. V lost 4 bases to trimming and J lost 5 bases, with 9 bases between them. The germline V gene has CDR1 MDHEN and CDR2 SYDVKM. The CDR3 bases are TGTGCCAGCAGTTCGACAACAAATAATTCACCCCTCCACTTT. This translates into CASSSTTNNSPLHF. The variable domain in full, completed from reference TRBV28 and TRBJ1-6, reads DVKVTQSSRYLVKRTGEKVFLECVQDMDHENMFWYRQDPGLGLRLIYFSYDVKMKEKGDIPEGYSVSREKKERFSLILESASTNQTSMYLCASSSTTNNSPLHFGNGTRLTVT.

DNA of the CDR3: TGTGCCAGCTCCCCCAGGACAGCTATGAACACTGAAGCTTTCTTT. This gives the protein CASSPRTAMNTEAFF. This chain connects TRBV18 to TRBJ1-1; TRBD1 might be the D (6 bases). V shed 6 bases and J shed 0 bases, with 14 bases lying between them. This CDR3 region has 15 residues. CDR1 is KGHSH, CDR2 LQKENI, per germline.

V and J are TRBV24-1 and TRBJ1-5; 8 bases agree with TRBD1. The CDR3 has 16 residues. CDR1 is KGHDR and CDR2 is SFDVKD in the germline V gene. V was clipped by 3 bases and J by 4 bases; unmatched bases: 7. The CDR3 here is CATSDVETGENQPQHF. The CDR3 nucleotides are TGTGCCACCAGTGATGTCGAGACAGGGGAGAATCAGCCCCAGCATTTT.